This record covers a single T cell receptor beta chain. Its antigen is still unknown. Assay: immunoSEQ multiplex PCR; the TCRdb copy retains only in-frame clones and omits some. This table has around 130,000 clones, more than 85% appearing once. This record belongs to a study of T cell responses to AZD1222 COVID-19 vaccine. V was cut by 4 bases and J by 3 bases, with 0 bases left in between. CDR3 length: 11 amino acids. The germline gives CDR1 LNHDA, CDR2 SQIVND (reference sequence). Study-wide points: The peak T cell response came first, and repertoires were sampled only after it. Vaccine-related CD4 TCRs covered spike, predominating at 160-218 and 743-854. Spike-specific TCR breadth and depth went up after people got two AZD1222 doses. Clonal diversity was possibly underestimated, and white British individuals and females predominated among donors.

This specimen consisted of peripheral blood, obtained on day 0 of AZD1222 vaccination. The source is an adult in good health. This chain joins TRBV19 and TRBJ2-2; no firm D call. CDR3 bases: TGTGCCAGTAGTAACACCGGGGAGCTGTTTTTT. Amino acids: CASSNTGELFF.